Listed here is a single T cell receptor beta chain. As yet, its antigen is unknown. Investigators sought sequencing depths of between 1 in 200,000 and 1 in 1 million T cells. TCRdb keeps only in-frame clones here, not all; method: immunoSEQ multiplex PCR. The sample yields a few hundred thousand clones, roughly 74% seen once. These data originate in a study of cytotoxic CD8 clonotypes in ibrutinib-treated CLL. General study findings and limits: Circulating CD8+ T-cell counts were tracked by baseline clonality, which exceeded that of age-matched healthy donors.

This TCR derives from a human donor with chronic lymphocytic leukemia. This specimen consisted of PBMCs, obtained after 24 months of ibrutinib treatment.

The CDR3 sequence: CASSRAGTSGQETQYF. In DNA form, the CDR3 reads TGTGCCAGCAGCAGAGCAGGGACTTCGGGGCAAGAGACCCAGTACTTC. The chain combines TRBV5-4 with TRBJ2-5, with a tentative D call TRBD2 (6 bases). V was pared by 4 bases and J by 2 bases, with 18 bases between. Germline lookup yields CDR1 SGHNT and CDR2 YYREEE (reference sequence). The CDR3 loop spans 16 amino acids.